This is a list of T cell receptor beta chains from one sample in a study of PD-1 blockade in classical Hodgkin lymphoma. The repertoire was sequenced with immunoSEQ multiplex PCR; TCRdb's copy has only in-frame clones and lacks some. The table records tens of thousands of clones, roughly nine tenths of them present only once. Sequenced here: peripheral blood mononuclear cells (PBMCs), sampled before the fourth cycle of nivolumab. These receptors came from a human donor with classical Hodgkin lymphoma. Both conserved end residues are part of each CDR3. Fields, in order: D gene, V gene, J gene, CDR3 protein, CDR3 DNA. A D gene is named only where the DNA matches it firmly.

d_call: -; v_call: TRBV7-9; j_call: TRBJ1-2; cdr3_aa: CASTHLFNYGYTF; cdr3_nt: TGTGCCAGCACCCATCTATTTAACTATGGCTACACCTTC
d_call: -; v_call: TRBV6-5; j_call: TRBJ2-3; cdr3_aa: CASSYSNRGTQYF; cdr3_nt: TGTGCCAGCAGTTACTCGAACCGGGGTACGCAGTATTTT
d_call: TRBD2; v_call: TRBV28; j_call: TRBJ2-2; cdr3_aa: CASNKIWTSGGNTGELFF; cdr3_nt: TGTGCCAGCAATAAGATATGGACTAGCGGGGGGAACACCGGGGAGCTGTTTTTT
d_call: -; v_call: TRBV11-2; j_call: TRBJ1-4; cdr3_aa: CASSSPEKTDEKLFF; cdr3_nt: TGTGCCAGCAGCTCCCCGGAAAAGACAGACGAAAAACTGTTTTTT
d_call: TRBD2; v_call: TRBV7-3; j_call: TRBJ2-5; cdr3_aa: CASSRGSGALETQYF; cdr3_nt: TGTGCCAGCAGCAGGGGTAGCGGGGCTTTAGAGACCCAGTACTTC
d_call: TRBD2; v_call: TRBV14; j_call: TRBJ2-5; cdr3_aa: CASSLAGGETQYF; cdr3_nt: TGTGCCAGCAGCCTCGCGGGGGGAGAGACCCAGTACTTC
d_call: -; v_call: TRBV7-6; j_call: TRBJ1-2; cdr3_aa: CASSLGGVYGYTF; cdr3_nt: TGTGCCAGCAGCTTAGGAGGGGTCTATGGCTACACCTTC
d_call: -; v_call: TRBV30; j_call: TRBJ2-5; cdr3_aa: CAWRAAGQETQYF; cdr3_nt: TGTGCCTGGAGGGCGGCAGGGCAAGAGACCCAGTACTTC
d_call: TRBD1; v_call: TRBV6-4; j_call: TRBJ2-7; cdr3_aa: CASSDGDRGPIYEQYF; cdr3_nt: TGTGCCAGCAGTGATGGCGACAGGGGGCCCATCTACGAGCAGTACTTC
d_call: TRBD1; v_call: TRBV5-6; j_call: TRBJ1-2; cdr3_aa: CASKEGAGGYTF; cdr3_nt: TGTGCCAGCAAAGAGGGGGCGGGTGGCTACACCTTC
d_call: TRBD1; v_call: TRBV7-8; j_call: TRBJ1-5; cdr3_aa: CASSSWTGNSNQPQHF; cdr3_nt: TGTGCCAGCAGCTCTTGGACAGGGAATAGCAATCAGCCCCAGCATTTT
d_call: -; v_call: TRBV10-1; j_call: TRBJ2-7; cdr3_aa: CASRARGSDEQYF; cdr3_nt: TGCGCCAGCAGGGCCCGGGGCTCGGACGAGCAGTACTTC
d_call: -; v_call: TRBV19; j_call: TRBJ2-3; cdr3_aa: CASSLGGGRTDTQYF; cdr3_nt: TGTGCCAGTAGCTTGGGGGGGGGCCGCACAGATACGCAGTATTTT
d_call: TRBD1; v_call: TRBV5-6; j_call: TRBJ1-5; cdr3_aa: CASSPGQGAQPQHF; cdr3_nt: TGTGCCAGCAGCCCGGGACAGGGCGCTCAGCCCCAGCATTTT
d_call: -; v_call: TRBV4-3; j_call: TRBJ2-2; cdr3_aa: CASSPRSTTGELFF; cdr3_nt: TGCGCCAGCAGCCCCAGGAGCACCACCGGGGAGCTGTTTTTT
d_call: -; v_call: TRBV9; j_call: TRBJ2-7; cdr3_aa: CASSVATGTYEQYF; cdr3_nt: TGTGCCAGCAGCGTAGCTACAGGCACCTACGAGCAGTACTTC
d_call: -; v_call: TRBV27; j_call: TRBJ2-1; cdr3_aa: CASSYEGSKHNEQFF; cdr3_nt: TGTGCCAGCAGTTACGAGGGTAGTAAACACAATGAGCAGTTCTTC
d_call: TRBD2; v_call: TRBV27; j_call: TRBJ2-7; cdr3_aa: CASSPWRVAGRSYEQYF; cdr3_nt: TGTGCCAGCAGCCCTTGGCGGGTAGCGGGGCGCTCCTACGAGCAGTACTTC
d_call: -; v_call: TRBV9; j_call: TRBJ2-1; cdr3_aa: CASSATGSIYNEQFF; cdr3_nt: TGTGCCAGCAGCGCTACAGGGAGCATCTACAATGAGCAGTTCTTC
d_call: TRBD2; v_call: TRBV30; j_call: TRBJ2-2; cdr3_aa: CAWSALLPGLTSTGELFF; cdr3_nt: TGTGCCTGGAGTGCACTTCTTCCGGGACTAACGAGTACCGGGGAGCTGTTTTTT
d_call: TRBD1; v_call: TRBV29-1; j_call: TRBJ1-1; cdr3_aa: CSVPRTGTRGAFF; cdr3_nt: TGCAGCGTTCCCCGGACAGGGACACGCGGAGCTTTCTTT
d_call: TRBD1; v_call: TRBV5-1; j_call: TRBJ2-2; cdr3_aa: CASSLASSQGATGELFF; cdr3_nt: TGCGCCAGCAGCTTGGCCTCAAGTCAGGGGGCCACCGGGGAGCTGTTTTTT